These T cell receptor beta chains were read from a single sample in a study of blood T cell repertoires in COVID-19. Method: immunoSEQ multiplex PCR; TCRdb's copy keeps in-frame clones and lacks some. This sample has some 270,000 clones, with about 89% found just once. Sequences were obtained from peripheral blood. Source of these receptors: a woman between 55 and 75 years old who had recovered from COVID-19. CDR3s include the opening cysteine and the closing phenylalanine or tryptophan. The D gene is left open where the match is weak. Clone size, where shown, is once, few, many, or a class for clones that have expanded.

16	-	TRBV28	TRBJ2-3	TRBD2	TGTGCCAGCAGTTTAAGGTCTAGCGGGGGGGATCATACGCAGTATTTT	CASSLRSSGGDHTQYF
15	-	TRBV7-8	TRBJ2-7	TRBD2	TGTGCCAGCAGCGCCCGCGGGGGGGCCACCTACGAGCAGTACTTC	CASSARGGATYEQYF
13	once	TRBV6-5	TRBJ1-1	-	TGTGCCAGCAGAACGGTAGTCACTACTGAAGCTTTCTTT	CASRTVVTTEAFF
14	-	TRBV29-1	TRBJ2-2	TRBD1	TGCAGCGTTACCGGGACAGTGAACACCGGGGAGCTGTTTTTT	CSVTGTVNTGELFF
16	-	TRBV7-2	TRBJ2-3	TRBD2	TGTGCCAGCAGCCCCAGTCCGGGACTAGTCCAAAATACGCAGTATTTT	CASSPSPGLVQNTQYF
14	-	TRBV5-1	TRBJ1-4	TRBD1	TGCGCCAGCAGCGAGGGGACAGGGGGTGAAAAACTGTTTTTT	CASSEGTGGEKLFF
15	-	TRBV7-2	TRBJ1-2	TRBD1	TGTGCCAGCAGCCAACGACAGGGGGCCCCCGAGGGCTACACCTTC	CASSQRQGAPEGYTF
15	-	TRBV7-3	TRBJ2-3	TRBD2	TGTGCCAGCAGCTTTACGGGGGGGCATACAGATACGCAGTATTTT	CASSFTGGHTDTQYF
14	-	TRBV5-8	TRBJ2-3	-	TGTGCCAGCAGTGTGACAGGGGAGGGAGATACGCAGTATTTT	CASSVTGEGDTQYF
17	few	TRBV28	TRBJ2-5	TRBD2	TGTGCCAGCAGTTTAATAGGAGCGGGGGGGCCAGGAGAGACCCAGTACTTC	CASSLIGAGGPGETQYF
14	-	TRBV6-5	TRBJ2-7	-	TGTGCCAGCAGTTATAACCAGGGGTACTACGAGCAGTACTTC	CASSYNQGYYEQYF
15	-	TRBV19	TRBJ2-7	TRBD1	TGTGCCAGTAGTGCCGGGACAGGGGGAGTATACGAGCAGTACTTC	CASSAGTGGVYEQYF
17	-	TRBV19	TRBJ1-2	-	TGTGCCAGTAGTATAGATTACCTTTCCGGGAACCTATATGGCTACACCTTC	CASSIDYLSGNLYGYTF
13	-	TRBV11-3	TRBJ2-7	-	TGTGCCAGCAGCTTAGATCTAGCCGGGGAGCAGTACTTC	CASSLDLAGEQYF
15	-	TRBV25-1	TRBJ1-5	TRBD1	TGTGCCAGCTTCTGGACAGGGATTAGCAATCAGCCCCAGCATTTT	CASFWTGISNQPQHF
13	-	TRBV2	TRBJ1-5	-	TGTGCCAGCAGTGGACAGGTCCGTCAGCCCCAGCATTTT	CASSGQVRQPQHF
14	few	TRBV3-1/TRBV3-2	TRBJ1-5	-	TGTGCCAGCAGCCAAGACAACAGATCAGGGCCCCAGCATTTT	CASSQDNRSGPQHF
15	-	TRBV28	TRBJ1-5	-	TGTGCCAGCAGTTTAAGCGGACGGTATAATCAGCCCCAGCATTTT	CASSLSGRYNQPQHF
14	-	TRBV6-5	TRBJ1-2	TRBD1	TGTGCCAGCAGCCTGGACCAGGGGGCGCGGGGCTACACCTTC	CASSLDQGARGYTF
16	-	TRBV6-1	TRBJ2-7	TRBD1	TGTGCCAGCAGTGAACACCGGGACAGGGTCTCCTACGAGCAGTACTTC	CASSEHRDRVSYEQYF
16	-	TRBV7-2	TRBJ2-1	TRBD2	TGTGCCAGCAGCTTAAGTTTAGCGGGGGGGCTAAATGAGCAGTTCTTC	CASSLSLAGGLNEQFF
17	-	TRBV7-3	TRBJ2-5	-	TGTGCCAGCAGCTTAGGGTCGGCGGGCTCGGCTGAAGAGACCCAGTACTTC	CASSLGSAGSAEETQYF
14	-	TRBV4-1	TRBJ1-1	-	TGCGCCAGCAGCCACCAGGCCAATCGGAGAGGGGCTTTCTTT	CASSHQANRRGAFF
15	-	TRBV4-1	TRBJ2-3	-	TGCGCCAGCAGCCACTGGAGAGTGGGCACAGATACGCAGTATTTT	CASSHWRVGTDTQYF
15	-	TRBV5-1	TRBJ2-7	TRBD2	TGCGCCAGCAGCGTTGGGGCTAGCGGGGGGTACGAGCAGTACTTC	CASSVGASGGYEQYF
16	-	TRBV6-2/TRBV6-3	TRBJ2-7	-	TGTGCCAGCAGCAAGACCCGACACCCGGAGGCCTACGAGCAGTACTTC	CASSKTRHPEAYEQYF
12	-	TRBV6-6	TRBJ2-7	TRBD1	TGTGCCAGCTGCTACAGGGGGAACGAGCAGTACTTC	CASCYRGNEQYF